The rows below give T cell receptor beta chains drawn from one sample of a study of monozygotic twins with inflammatory bowel disease. TCRdb re-called the 5' RACE reads, yielding one record per CDR3 amino acid sequence without DNA. This listing includes about 380,000 distinct CDR3 sequences. The sequenced sample was blood. The receptors shown here come from a human donor with ulcerative colitis or Crohn's disease, or a healthy co-twin of an affected twin (not recorded which). The CDR3 runs from the conserved cysteine through the conserved F or W.

V: TRBV7-3; J: TRBJ2-5; CDR3: CASSFHRGETQYF
V: TRBV6-2/TRBV6-3; J: TRBJ2-3; CDR3: CASSSVSTGEYTQYF
V: TRBV5-1; J: TRBJ2-3; CDR3: CASSTSGDSTDTQYF
V: TRBV4-1; J: TRBJ2-1; CDR3: CASSPLVGGQGAVNEQFF
V: TRBV4-3; J: TRBJ2-1; CDR3: CASSQDPPWDEQFF
V: TRBV30; J: TRBJ1-5; CDR3: CAWSPLFNSAQHF
V: TRBV12-3/TRBV12-4; J: TRBJ2-7; CDR3: CASRSRAGEQYF
V: TRBV4-3; J: TRBJ2-3; CDR3: CASSQGGGRSASDTQYF
V: TRBV6-1; J: TRBJ1-2; CDR3: CASSGARGQGGGYTF
V: TRBV28; J: TRBJ1-3; CDR3: CASSSLLQSGNTIYF
V: TRBV4-2; J: TRBJ1-1; CDR3: CTSSQTLGQGNTEAFF
V: TRBV6-5; J: TRBJ1-2; CDR3: CASSSRRDFYGYTF
V: TRBV7-9; J: TRBJ1-6; CDR3: CASSSFTGIYNSPLHF
V: TRBV11-1; J: TRBJ2-6; CDR3: CASSSRTGERSGANVLTF
V: TRBV5-1; J: TRBJ2-5; CDR3: CASSSEISGGETQYF
V: TRBV7-2; J: TRBJ2-3; CDR3: CASSTRSGSTDTQYF
V: TRBV30; J: TRBJ2-7; CDR3: CAWSDHRGDEQYF
V: TRBV2; J: TRBJ2-2; CDR3: CASSQGGGSGELFF
V: TRBV11-2; J: TRBJ2-7; CDR3: CASSLVGVPSWGTYEQYF
V: TRBV28; J: TRBJ1-6; CDR3: CASSPGTVVADSPLHF
V: TRBV23-1; J: TRBJ1-2; CDR3: CASSPSRLPGQESYTF
V: TRBV7-8; J: TRBJ1-5; CDR3: CASSLGPAPGGNQPQHF
V: TRBV20-1; J: TRBJ2-5; CDR3: CSPRSGEETQYF
V: TRBV5-5; J: TRBJ2-4; CDR3: CASSLFRNREVGNIQYF
V: TRBV5-6; J: TRBJ2-1; CDR3: CASSGLTPGQFF
V: TRBV5-4; J: TRBJ2-1; CDR3: CASSLAAGGWSSYNEQFF
V: TRBV6-2/TRBV6-3; J: TRBJ2-6; CDR3: CASGSGTGAFSGANVLTF
V: TRBV12-3/TRBV12-4; J: TRBJ2-7; CDR3: CASSFLARTYEQYF
V: TRBV19; J: TRBJ1-1; CDR3: CASSANRPNTEAFF
V: TRBV20-1; J: TRBJ2-2; CDR3: CSARDIRTGNTGELFF
V: TRBV5-1; J: TRBJ1-4; CDR3: CASSLVGGFGEKLFF
V: TRBV20-1; J: TRBJ2-1; CDR3: CSARGTGGLSSYNEQFF
V: TRBV5-1; J: TRBJ2-1; CDR3: CASSWDGYNEQFF
V: TRBV12-5; J: TRBJ1-5; CDR3: CASGLDGGTAQPQHF
V: TRBV19; J: TRBJ2-1; CDR3: CASSSQGQINEQFF
V: TRBV4-2; J: TRBJ2-1; CDR3: CASSQSIGTSGYNEQFF
V: TRBV11-2; J: TRBJ2-3; CDR3: CASSLYRGLTDTQYF
V: TRBV2; J: TRBJ2-2; CDR3: CASSEALDRTGELFF
V: TRBV18; J: TRBJ1-1; CDR3: CASSPPGNLNTEAFF
V: TRBV28; J: TRBJ1-5; CDR3: CASSSGMEGNQPQHF
V: TRBV4-3; J: TRBJ1-4; CDR3: CASSQGVRGEKLFF
V: TRBV4-1; J: TRBJ1-2; CDR3: CASSQGQNYGYTF
V: TRBV5-6; J: TRBJ2-2; CDR3: CASSPTGANTGELFF
V: TRBV20-1; J: TRBJ2-1; CDR3: CSATPTSGDGNEQFF
V: TRBV11-2; J: TRBJ2-7; CDR3: CASSSIRGYNGLEQYF
V: TRBV5-4; J: TRBJ1-5; CDR3: CASSLDRGSNQPQHF
V: TRBV5-1; J: TRBJ1-2; CDR3: CASSYYRDYGYTF
V: TRBV30; J: TRBJ1-1; CDR3: CAWVVNTEAFF
V: TRBV7-2; J: TRBJ2-2; CDR3: CASIATKWGGGELFF
V: TRBV12-3/TRBV12-4; J: TRBJ2-7; CDR3: CASSLVQYEQYF
V: TRBV9; J: TRBJ2-7; CDR3: CASSAGTQRDEQYF
V: TRBV4-3; J: TRBJ2-7; CDR3: CASSQGMFGRGAYEQYF
V: TRBV7-3; J: TRBJ2-5; CDR3: CASSLMRESQETQYF
V: TRBV5-1; J: TRBJ2-1; CDR3: CASSLESSGRNEQFF
V: TRBV20-1; J: TRBJ1-3; CDR3: CSAREQGTGNTIYF
V: TRBV20-1; J: TRBJ1-2; CDR3: CSAKAGGAGNYGYTF
V: TRBV5-1; J: TRBJ1-2; CDR3: CASSLAAGVYYGYTF
V: TRBV4-2; J: TRBJ1-4; CDR3: CASSQDLAEKLFF
V: TRBV9; J: TRBJ2-7; CDR3: CASSVGTATYEQYF
V: TRBV6-5; J: TRBJ1-2; CDR3: CASSYSEGMNRDYTF